This TCR beta chain was recorded in a study of shared clonotypes between healthy human individuals (dated by TCRdb to between 2020 and 2021). About the investigation overall: Two women and a few men aged 18 to 49 years were included in the cohort. To estimate repertoire size and how much clonotype sharing occurs between individuals, the study deeply sequenced the blood TCR repertoires of five or six healthy adults. To increase sequencing depth and limit assay-specific biases, different laboratories used diverse techniques to prepare libraries and sequence TCR repertoires. Between about 0.9 and 8.9 billion PBMCs per donor were obtained by leukapheresis. The study at large found these results: Sampling was restricted to blood, and TCR repertoires in tissues likely differ from the TCR repertoires found in blood. Based on pairwise subsampling, the degree of clonotype sharing among donors was expected to be affected by sequencing depth. The small number of donors limited the genetic and exposure-history diversity represented.

Healthy HIV-negative adults with no recently reported acute infections or vaccinations were included as donors. Only Caucasian adults living in Nashville, Tennessee, USA were represented among the donors. For unsorted samples, around 85 million PBMCs were counted, and genomic DNA was extracted using the QIAamp DNA Blood Mini kit. Blood was obtained by leukapheresis, after which PBMCs were separated by Ficoll-Histopaque density gradient centrifugation and cryopreserved in liquid nitrogen vapor phase. In regard to this clone: This clone's antigen is unknown. No base quality information exists; no much larger clone differs at one position.

The CDR3 holds 16 amino acids from the cysteine to the phenylalanine. CDR3 DNA is the only sequence kept; it has 48 bases, read in frame from the first base. Trimming removed 4 bases from V and 0 bases from J; the gene matches leave 9 bases unexplained. CDR1 LNHDA and CDR2 SQIVND are derived from the germline V gene (reference sequence). Using the deep immunoSEQ assay, multiplex PCR amplified TCR CDR3 regions from genomic DNA. For each cell subset, the extracted genomic DNA was distributed evenly across all wells of several immunoSEQ 96-well plates, and each plate served as one replicate. Each replicate PCR for unsorted PBMC received roughly 300 ng genomic DNA, equal to 25,000 to 30,000 T cell genomes. Ten immunoSEQ deep assay plates were used to sequence unsorted PBMC genomic DNA. Purified libraries were quantified with a Qubit 3.0 fluorometer, sized on a Bioanalyzer 2100, and re-quantified with the KAPA Library Quantification kit. Every immunoSEQ 96-well plate was sequenced on a dedicated single-read 150-cycle Illumina NextSeq 550 flow cell. From the authors' description of their analysis: Because the immunoSEQ output included only junctional sequences and no quality scores, the filtering could not be the same as the filtering used for full-length reads. To assign V/J genes and CDR3, sequences were annotated against IMGT germline references using PyIR, a Python wrapper for IgBLAST v1.9. Reads with weak V/J assignments (E-value above 1e-6), missing CDR3, stop codons, out-of-frame junctions, or ambiguous translated residues were removed. A V3J clonotype was defined by an identical inferred V gene, J gene, and CDR3 amino acid sequence. To compute the percentage overlap between repertoires, the number of shared unique clonotypes was divided by the size of the smaller repertoire. RTK rarefaction, the Chao1 estimator, and Recon v2.1 estimates of unobserved clonotypes were used to assess repertoire richness. The immuneACCESS repertoire file appears here via TCRdb, limited to in-frame rearrangements. These files lack a portion of the clones; in checked studies, under half of the deficit traces to unresolved V genes, and the cause of the others is not known. V and J calls and clone size are as listed in that table; D and trimming were resolved from the DNA. The sample data list about 490,000 clones, and over 60% of these were observed just once. Of the sample, approximately 12% falls within the top ten clones.

The chain is encoded by TRBV19 joined to TRBJ2-7; 7 of the junction bases match TRBD1. This TCR derives from a woman between 40 and 55 years old in good health. Some clones in this sample may be carry-over from other donors' samples. Sequences were obtained from PBMCs. CDR3 protein: CASSKRTGSFSYEQYF. Read as DNA, the sequence is TGTGCCAGTAGTAAGCGGACAGGAAGCTTCTCCTACGAGCAGTACTTC.